What follows is one T cell receptor beta chain and its context. The data originate from a study of CD8 T cells in Susac syndrome. Deletions cut 0 bases from V and 6 bases from J, with 8 bases between. CDR3 size: 13 residues. RNA was extracted with the RNeasy kit, and a quantity of about 0.45 to 1 ug was reverse transcribed using random hexamers. TCR beta CDR3 was amplified by immunoSEQ multiplex PCR. This amplification extended across 54 Vbeta and 13 Jbeta segments. TCRdb itself ran the immunoSEQ multiplex PCR reads through MiXCR, one entry per CDR3 protein. The sample shows around 160,000 distinct CDR3 sequences, roughly 95% of them seen only once. TEMRA cells were FACS-enriched, while CD8+ and CD4+ T cells were negatively isolated.

The genes are TRBV12-3 or TRBV12-4 and TRBJ1-1; no firm D call. The sequence came from a human donor in good health. Sequenced: CD4+ T cells from PBMCs. CDR3 sequence reads: CASSLAPSAEAFF. The CDR3 region has the DNA TGTGCCAGCAGTTTAGCGCCCAGCGCTGAAGCTTTCTTT.